The 8 T cell receptor beta chains below all came from one sample that was sequenced in a study of cytomegalovirus exposure and HLA in healthy donors. PCR employed 60 Vbeta and 13 Jbeta primers. This table comes from immunoSEQ multiplex PCR, and its TCRdb copy is limited to in-frame clones, with some not included. This sample yields 93,000 or so clones, of which 84% are seen a single time; around 5.6% belongs to the top ten. The specimen was PBMCs. These receptors were taken from a woman aged 18-29 years in good health and CMV-seropositive.

V usage is TRBV4-1 and J usage is TRBJ2-5; TRBD2 matches 9 bases. This CDR3 contains 19 residues. V was pared by 5 bases and J by 7 bases, with 23 bases of the junction left unmatched. CDR1 and CDR2 from the germline V gene are MGHRA and YSYEKL. The CDR3, as DNA: TGCGCCAGCAGCGAAATATTAAGGGGACTAGCCTCTCTCTTTCGGACCCAGTACTTC. Amino acids: CASSEILRGLASLFRTQYF.

V is TRBV13 and J is TRBJ2-2; D is undetermined. The V end was cut by 3 bases, the J end by 6 bases, with 8 bases between. CDR3 length: 13 amino acids. Germline values: CDR1 PRHDT, CDR2 FYEKMQ (reference sequence). Here the CDR3 reads CASSFPEAGELFF. Here the CDR3 DNA reads TGTGCCAGCAGCTTCCCTGAGGCCGGGGAGCTGTTTTTT.

The chain carries TRBV7-6 and TRBJ1-2; the D is unclear. The germline CDR1 and CDR2 sequences are SGHVS and FNYEAQ. This CDR3 is 14 amino acids long. V shed 5 bases and J shed 5 bases, with 15 bases lying between them. The CDR3 region is CASSPSGSYYGYTF. The CDR3 coding sequence is TGTGCCAGCAGCCCCTCCGGGAGCTATTATGGCTACACCTTC.

V usage is TRBV7-3 and J usage is TRBJ1-1, with TRBD1 as a possible D gene (5 bases). Germline CDR1 SGHTA, CDR2 FQGTGA. Trimming left V 4 bases short and J 4 bases short, with 13 bases between. This CDR3 has 14 amino acids. The CDR3 DNA reads TGTGCCAGCAGCTCCGGGCAAGGGGCCACTGAAGCTTTCTTT. It is translated as CASSSGQGATEAFF.

The chain employs TRBV10-3 and TRBJ2-1, with 8 bases lining up with TRBD2. From germline, CDR1 is ENHRY and CDR2 SYGVKD. Losses at the gene ends were 7 bases for V and 2 bases for J; bases not matched to a gene: 4. The CDR3 has 14 residues. DNA for the CDR3: TGTGCCATCAAGGCGGGGGGCCCCTACAATGAGCAGTTCTTC. Translating gives CAIKAGGPYNEQFF.

The V call is TRBV5-1, the J call TRBJ1-2; D call uncertain. Germline values: CDR1 SGHRS, CDR2 YFSETQ. V lost 4 bases, J lost 4 bases, and 17 bases lay in between. This CDR3 has 15 amino acids. The CDR3 loop is CASSADPREFYGYTF. Here the CDR3 DNA reads TGCGCCAGCAGCGCGGACCCCCGGGAGTTCTATGGCTACACCTTC.

This clone was picked up one time. The CDR3 here is CASAPALDYNEQFF. DNA of the CDR3: TGTGCCAGCGCCCCGGCGCTAGACTACAATGAGCAGTTCTTC. The V and J genes are TRBV4-2 and TRBJ2-1, with D unclear. The CDR3 is 14 residues long. V dropped 8 bases and J dropped 3 bases, with 14 bases sitting between them. The V gene's germline CDR1 is LGHNA and CDR2 YNFKEQ.

The gene calls are TRBV7-6 and TRBJ2-7; D is possibly TRBD1 (6 bases). The V and J ends lost 3 bases and 7 bases respectively, with 25 bases between them. The CDR3 consists of 17 residues. CDR1 and CDR2 (germline): SGHVS, FNYEAQ. CDR3 DNA sequence: TGTGCCAGCAGCTTGGCGGCCGCGCCTTGGGGGCAGGGAGAGCAGTACTTC. It translates to CASSLAAAPWGQGEQYF.